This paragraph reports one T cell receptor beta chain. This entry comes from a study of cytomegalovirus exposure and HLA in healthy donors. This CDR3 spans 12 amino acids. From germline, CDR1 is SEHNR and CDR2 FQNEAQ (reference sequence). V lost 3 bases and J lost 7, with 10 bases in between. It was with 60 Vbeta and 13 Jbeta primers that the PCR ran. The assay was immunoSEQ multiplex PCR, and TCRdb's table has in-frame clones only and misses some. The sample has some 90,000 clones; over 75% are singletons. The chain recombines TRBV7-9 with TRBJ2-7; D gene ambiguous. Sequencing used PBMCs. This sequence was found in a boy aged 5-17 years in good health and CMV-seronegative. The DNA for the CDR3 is TGTGCCAGCAGCTTTGCCGCGCCGGAGCAGTACTTC. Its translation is CASSFAAPEQYF. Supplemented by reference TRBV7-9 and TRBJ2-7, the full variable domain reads DTGVSQNPRHKITKRGQNVTFRCDPISEHNRLYWYRQTLGQGPEFLTYFQNEAQLEKSRLLSDRFSAERPKGSFSTLEIQRTEQGDSAMYLCASSFAAPEQYFGPGTRLTVT.